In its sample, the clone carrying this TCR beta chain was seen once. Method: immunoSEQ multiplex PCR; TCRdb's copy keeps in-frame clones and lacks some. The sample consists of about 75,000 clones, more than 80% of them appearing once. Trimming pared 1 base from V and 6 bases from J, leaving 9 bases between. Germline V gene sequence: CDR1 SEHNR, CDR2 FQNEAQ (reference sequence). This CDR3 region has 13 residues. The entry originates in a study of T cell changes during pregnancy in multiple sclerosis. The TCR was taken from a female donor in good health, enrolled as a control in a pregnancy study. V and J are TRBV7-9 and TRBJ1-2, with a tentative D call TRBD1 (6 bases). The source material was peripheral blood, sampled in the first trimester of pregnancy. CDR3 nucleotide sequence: TGTGCCAGCAGCTTAGAGGGGGTCCATGGCTACACCTTC. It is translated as CASSLEGVHGYTF.